The rows below give T cell receptor beta chains drawn from one sample of a study of T cell responses to AZD1222 COVID-19 vaccine. Only in-frame clones appear in the TCRdb table, and some are missing; sequencing was by immunoSEQ multiplex PCR. This table has 100,000 to 120,000 clones, 70% to 90% appearing once. This material consisted of peripheral blood, taken 28 days after the second AZD1222 dose. These receptors came from an adult who received the AZD1222 COVID-19 vaccine. CDR3s include the opening cysteine and the closing phenylalanine or tryptophan. Each record gives: CDR3 length, J gene, V gene, D gene, clone size, CDR3 DNA, CDR3 protein. The D gene is left open where the match is weak. Clone size, where shown, is once, few, many, or a class for clones that have expanded.

16 TRBJ2-7 TRBV7-9 TRBD1 . TGTGCCAGCAGCTCCACCGGGACAGGGGGCCACTACGAGCAGTACTTC CASSSTGTGGHYEQYF
15 TRBJ1-6 TRBV28 TRBD1 . TGTGCCAGCAACTCCGGGACAGGGTTGAATTCACCCCTCCACTTT CASNSGTGLNSPLHF
17 TRBJ2-5 TRBV11-2 TRBD2 . TGTGCCAGCAGCTCCTCGCCGGGGACTAGCGGGGGTGAGACCCAGTACTTC CASSSSPGTSGGETQYF
16 TRBJ1-2 TRBV7-2 . . TGTGCCAGCAGCTTAGCGCCAGAAACCCTCGTCGGTGGCTACACCTTC CASSLAPETLVGGYTF
13 TRBJ2-7 TRBV19 TRBD2 few TGTGCCAGCCAGCGGGACGGGACCTACGAGCAGTACTTC CASQRDGTYEQYF
13 TRBJ1-2 TRBV12-3/TRBV12-4 TRBD1 . TGTGCCAGCAGTTCGGGACAGCTCTATGGCTACACCTTC CASSSGQLYGYTF
14 TRBJ1-1 TRBV7-2 . . TGTGCCAGCAGCTTAGCCGGGGGGCGCGGAGAAGCTTTCTTT CASSLAGGRGEAFF
14 TRBJ1-1 TRBV5-6 . . TGTGCCAGCAGCTTTAATCAGCTATGGACTGAAGCTTTCTTT CASSFNQLWTEAFF
12 TRBJ1-5 TRBV2 . . TGTGCCAGCAGTGGAGAGGGTCAGCCCCAGCATTTT CASSGEGQPQHF
14 TRBJ1-2 TRBV27 TRBD1 . TGTGCCAGCCTCCCTAAGGCGACAGGGCATGGCTACACCTTC CASLPKATGHGYTF
15 TRBJ1-2 TRBV27 . . TGTGCCAGCAGTTTATCGGCTGGGGGCTACTCTGGCTACACCTTC CASSLSAGGYSGYTF
11 TRBJ2-1 TRBV2 . . TGTGCCAGCAGCGGATACAATGAGCAGTTCTTC CASSGYNEQFF
13 TRBJ2-7 TRBV6-1 . . TGTGCCAGCAGTGACGGGACTTATTACGAGCAGTACTTC CASSDGTYYEQYF
14 TRBJ1-1 TRBV30 TRBD1 . TGTGCCTGGAGTGCGGACAGGGGGGTTTCGGCAGCTTTCTTT CAWSADRGVSAAFF
16 TRBJ1-3 TRBV6-6 . . TGTGCCAGCAGTTACTATACTGCATACTCTGGAAACACCATATATTTT CASSYYTAYSGNTIYF
14 TRBJ2-1 TRBV5-1 TRBD2 . TGCGCCAGCAGCTTGGGTCCGGGACTAGCGGAGCAGTTCTTC CASSLGPGLAEQFF
15 TRBJ2-7 TRBV7-9 . . TGTGCCAGCAGCTTAACAGGACAGATATTCTACGAGCAGTACTTC CASSLTGQIFYEQYF
15 TRBJ1-5 TRBV19 . . TGTGCCAGTAGTTTAGCAGGACAGTACAATCAGCCCCAGCATTTT CASSLAGQYNQPQHF